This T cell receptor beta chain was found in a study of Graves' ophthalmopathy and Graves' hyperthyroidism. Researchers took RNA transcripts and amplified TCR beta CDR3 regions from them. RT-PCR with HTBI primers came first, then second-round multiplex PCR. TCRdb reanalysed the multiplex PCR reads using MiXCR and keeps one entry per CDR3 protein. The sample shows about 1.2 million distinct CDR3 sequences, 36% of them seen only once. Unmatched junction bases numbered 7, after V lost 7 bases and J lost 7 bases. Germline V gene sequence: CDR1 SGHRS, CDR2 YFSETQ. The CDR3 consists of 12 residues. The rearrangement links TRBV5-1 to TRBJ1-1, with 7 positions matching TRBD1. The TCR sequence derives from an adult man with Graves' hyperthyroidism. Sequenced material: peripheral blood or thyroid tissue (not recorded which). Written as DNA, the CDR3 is TGCGCCAGCGAGGGGGCTCGGGGTGAAGCTTTCTTT. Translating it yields CASEGARGEAFF.